This TCR beta chain was recovered during a study of regulatory T cells in long-lasting Graves disease. The time point denotes: newly diagnosed GD, antithyroid drugs for less than 3 months. Making the TCR library involved RNA that had been extracted from PBMCs. Building the TCR beta libraries relied on iRepertoire HTBI primers, and CDR3 regions underwent Arm-PCR. A single record per CDR3 protein comes from TCRdb applying MiXCR to the multiplex PCR reads. The sample holds 350,000 to 500,000 distinct CDR3 sequences; 14% are singletons and the top ten take roughly 15%. V lost 4 bases to trimming and J lost 0 bases; unmatched junction nucleotides: 6. The CDR3 contains 16 residues. These data also formed part of another study, on T cells in Graves' hyperthyroidism and ophthalmopathy. That paper notes: Recently diagnosed hyperthyroidism of less than 2 months' duration affected patients aged 18 to 65. The primer set for the first-round RT-PCR of the TCR CDR3 was HTBI. Most clonotypes expanded in the thyroid (above 0.001) were also present in blood.

This chain links TRBV12-3 or TRBV12-4 with TRBJ1-5; 7 bases are a match to TRBD1. This sample comprised peripheral blood mononuclear cells (PBMCs), obtained at new diagnosis, from a patient treated with antithyroid drugs. The sequence was collected from a woman in her forties or fifties with Graves disease. CDR3 residues: CASSSGQPSSNQPQHF. The CDR3 nucleotides read TGTGCCAGCAGTTCGGGACAGCCTAGTAGCAATCAGCCCCAGCATTTT.